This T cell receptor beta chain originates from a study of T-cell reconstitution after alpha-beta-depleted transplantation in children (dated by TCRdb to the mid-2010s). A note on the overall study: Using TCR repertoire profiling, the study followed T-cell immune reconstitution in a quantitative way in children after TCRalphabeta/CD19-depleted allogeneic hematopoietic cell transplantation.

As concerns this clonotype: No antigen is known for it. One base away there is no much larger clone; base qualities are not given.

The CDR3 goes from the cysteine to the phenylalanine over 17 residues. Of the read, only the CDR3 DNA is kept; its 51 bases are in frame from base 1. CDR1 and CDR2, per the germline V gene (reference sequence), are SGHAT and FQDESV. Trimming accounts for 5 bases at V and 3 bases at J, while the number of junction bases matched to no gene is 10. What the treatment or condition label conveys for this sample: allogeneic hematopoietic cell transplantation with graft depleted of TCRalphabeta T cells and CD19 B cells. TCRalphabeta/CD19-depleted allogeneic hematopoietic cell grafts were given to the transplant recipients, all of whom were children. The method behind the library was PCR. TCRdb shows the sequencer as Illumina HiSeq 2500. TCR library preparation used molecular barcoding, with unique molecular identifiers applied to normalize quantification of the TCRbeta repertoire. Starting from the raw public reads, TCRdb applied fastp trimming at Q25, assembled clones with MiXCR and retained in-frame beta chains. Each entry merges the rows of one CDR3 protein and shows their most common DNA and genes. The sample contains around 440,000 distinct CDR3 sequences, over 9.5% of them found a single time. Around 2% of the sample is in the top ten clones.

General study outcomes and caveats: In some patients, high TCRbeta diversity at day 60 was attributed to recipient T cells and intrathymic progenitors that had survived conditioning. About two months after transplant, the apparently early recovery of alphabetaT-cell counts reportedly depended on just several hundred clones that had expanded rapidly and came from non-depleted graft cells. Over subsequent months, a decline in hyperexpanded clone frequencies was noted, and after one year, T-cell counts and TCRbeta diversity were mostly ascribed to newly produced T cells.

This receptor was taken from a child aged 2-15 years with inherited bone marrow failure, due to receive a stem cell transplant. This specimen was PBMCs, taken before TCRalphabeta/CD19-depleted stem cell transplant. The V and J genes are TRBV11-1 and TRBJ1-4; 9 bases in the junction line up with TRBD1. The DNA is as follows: TGTGCCAGCAGCCGACCCTTACAGGGGGCGGCTAATGAAAAACTGTTTTTT. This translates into CASSRPLQGAANEKLFF.